The 31 T cell receptor beta chains listed next were all sequenced from one sample in a study of blood T cell repertoires in COVID-19. Sequencing was performed with immunoSEQ multiplex PCR; in TCRdb, only in-frame clones are kept and a portion is missing. The sample includes some 240,000 clones, about 88% of them seen just once. The material sequenced was peripheral blood. These receptors were taken from a woman aged 40 to 50 who had recovered from COVID-19.

The CDR3 reads CASSIGRDTEAFF. CDR3 bases: TGTGCCAGCAGCATAGGGCGGGACACTGAAGCTTTCTTT. The rearrangement links TRBV11-3 to TRBJ1-1; D is undetermined. V gave up 5 bases and J gave up 3 bases, with 10 bases separating them. The CDR3 is made up of 13 amino acids. Germline CDR1 and CDR2: SGHNT and YENEEA.

V and J are TRBV27 and TRBJ1-2, with D possibly matching TRBD1 (5 bases). The germline V and J ends were trimmed by 5 bases and 7 bases, with 11 bases remaining between them. This CDR3 spans 12 amino acids. The germline gives CDR1 MNHEY, CDR2 SMNVEV (reference sequence). CDR3 in amino acids: CASSTTGSGYTF. CDR3 sequence (DNA): TGTGCCAGCAGTACTACAGGATCTGGCTACACCTTC.

In this sample, this clone turned up once. The chain uses TRBV7-9 and TRBJ1-2; possible D gene TRBD1, 5 bases. The CDR3 runs to 13 residues. In germline, CDR1 is SEHNR, CDR2 FQNEAQ (reference sequence). Trimming left V 1 base short and J 8 bases short, with 11 bases between. CDR3 in amino acids: CASSLDGQGGYTF. In DNA, the CDR3 is TGTGCCAGCAGCTTAGACGGGCAGGGAGGCTACACCTTC.

This clone was seen a single time. This sequence joins TRBV21-1 and TRBJ2-1; the table gives TRBD2 as D, unverified against the DNA. TRBV21-1 is described as a pseudogene. The CDR3 loop spans 15 amino acids. The CDR3 coding sequence is TGTGCCAGCAGCAAAGTGACGGGACTAGCTGGTTTTCGGTTCTTC. Amino acids: CASSKVTGLAGFRFF.

V gene TRBV19 combines with J gene TRBJ1-3; TRBD1 matches 7 bases. Germline V CDR1 and CDR2: LNHDA, SQIVND (reference sequence). The CDR3 runs 15 residues. J gave up 0 bases and V 5 bases, and 4 bases lay outside the gene matches. The CDR3 DNA sequence: TGTGCCAGTAGTTTCCGGGACAGCTCTGGAAACACCATATATTTT. Translated: CASSFRDSSGNTIYF.

The chain uses TRBV30 and TRBJ1-6; D not resolved. Germline V gene lookup returns CDR1 GTSNPN and CDR2 SVGIG (reference sequence). The CDR3 has 13 amino acids. V lost 1 base, J lost 6 bases, and 7 bases lay in between. CDR3 sequence: CAWSESGNSPLHF. Here the CDR3 DNA reads TGTGCCTGGAGTGAAAGCGGTAATTCACCCCTCCACTTT.

The gene calls are TRBV11-3 and TRBJ2-3, with unresolved D. The V and J ends lost 2 bases and 9 bases respectively, with 6 bases between them. Germline lookup yields CDR1 SGHNT and CDR2 YENEEA. The CDR3 covers 11 residues. The CDR3 region has the DNA TGTGCCAGCAGCTTACTCGGGACGCAGTATTTT. Encoded protein: CASSLLGTQYF.

Turning to this clone: In the same sample, other DNA sequences code for this CDR3. This sequence joins TRBV9 and TRBJ1-2; D is ambiguous. The CDR3 is 13 residues long. Trimming shortened V by 0 bases and J by 2 bases, and 5 bases separated the two germline ends. CDR1 is SGDLS, CDR2 YYNGEE, per germline. As DNA, the CDR3 is TGTGCCAGCAGCGTAGACAGAAACTATGGCTACACCTTC. Translated: CASSVDRNYGYTF.

The J gene is TRBJ2-3, the V gene TRBV5-5; TRBD2 aligns across 14 bases. With V trimmed by 4 bases and J by 4 bases, 5 bases remained unmatched. Germline assignment: CDR1 SGHKS and CDR2 YYEKEE (reference sequence). CDR3 length: 16 amino acids. The CDR3 reads CASSHRLAGGADTQYF. CDR3 sequence (DNA): TGTGCCAGCAGCCACCGACTAGCGGGAGGGGCAGATACGCAGTATTTT.

This rearrangement joins TRBV5-1 to TRBJ1-5; 7 bases align to TRBD1. This CDR3 has 14 amino acids. Germline lookup yields CDR1 SGHRS and CDR2 YFSETQ. Trimming cost V 0 bases and J 7 bases; bases outside gene matches: 4. CDR3 bases: TGCGCCAGCAGCTTGGAGGGACAGCCCCAGCCCCAGCATTTT. Translation: CASSLEGQPQPQHF.

This chain uses TRBV7-9 with TRBJ2-3; 7 bases are a match to TRBD2. Losses at the gene ends were 5 bases for V and 0 bases for J; bases not matched to a gene: 11. The CDR3 sequence is 17 residues long. CDR1 and CDR2 (germline): SEHNR, FQNEAQ (reference sequence). This CDR3 is CASSPSWEGLSTDTQYF. CDR3 nucleotide sequence: TGTGCCAGCAGCCCAAGTTGGGAGGGGCTTAGCACAGATACGCAGTATTTT.

The chain employs TRBV10-1 and TRBJ2-7; TRBD2 matches at 7 bases. CDR3 length: 15 residues. V gave up 7 bases and J gave up 7 bases; unmatched junction bases: 16. Germline CDR1 reads WNHNN; CDR2 reads SYGVQD (reference sequence). The CDR3 DNA reads TGCGCCAGCATATCAAGGGGAGGGTCCCCTCTTGAGCAGTACGTC. It yields the protein CASISRGGSPLEQYV.

V and J are TRBV14 and TRBJ1-2, with 7 nucleotides matching TRBD1. The CDR3 is 14 amino acids. Per germline, CDR1 SGHDN and CDR2 FVKESK. V shed 2 bases, J shed 4 bases, and the junction held 4 bases outside the gene matches. The CDR3 nucleotides are TGTGCCAGCAGCCAACCGACAGGGCTCTATGGCTACACCTTC. Its protein product is CASSQPTGLYGYTF.

V gene TRBV6-4 combines with J gene TRBJ1-2, with 9 bases identical to TRBD1. V shed 2 bases, J shed 1 base, and the junction held 2 bases outside the gene matches. The V gene's germline CDR1 is MRHNA and CDR2 SNTAGT. The CDR3 sequence is 15 residues long. The CDR3 DNA reads TGTGCCAGCAGTGACGAGACAGGGGGTAACTATGGCTACACCTTC. Translating gives CASSDETGGNYGYTF.

The chain carries TRBV4-1 and TRBJ2-2; TRBD1 matches 9 bases. V shed 4 bases, J shed 6 bases, and the junction held 21 bases outside the gene matches. The CDR3 consists of 20 residues. Germline V gene lookup returns CDR1 MGHRA and CDR2 YSYEKL. CDR3 in DNA: TGCGCCAGCAGCCTCGTCCCGGGACAGGGTAATCTTGTGAGGGCCGGGGAGCTGTTTTTT. As protein: CASSLVPGQGNLVRAGELFF.

The J gene is TRBJ1-1, the V gene TRBV6-2 or TRBV6-3; no definite D call. V lost 3 bases, J lost 0 bases, and 8 bases lay in between. The CDR3 contains 14 residues. The germline CDR1 and CDR2 sequences are MNHEY and SVGEGT. CDR3 sequence: CASSYSLLNTEAFF. The CDR3 DNA is TGTGCCAGCAGTTATAGTCTGTTGAACACTGAAGCTTTCTTT.

The chain is built from TRBV2 and TRBJ2-1, with D possibly matching TRBD1 (6 bases). V lost 6 bases and J 7 bases, leaving 10 bases between the germline ends. This CDR3 has 12 amino acids. From germline, CDR1 is SNHLY and CDR2 FYNNEI. This chain's CDR3 is CASSIRGNEQFF. In DNA, the CDR3 is TGTGCCAGCAGCATAAGGGGGAATGAGCAGTTCTTC. Full variable domain (missing parts from reference TRBV2 and TRBJ2-1): EPEVTQTPSHQVTQMGQEVILRCVPISNHLYFYWYRQILGQKVEFLVSFYNNEISEKSEIFDDQFSVERPDGSNFTLKIRSTKLEDSAMYFCASSIRGNEQFFGPGTRLTVL.

The chain couples TRBV7-2 to TRBJ2-1; TRBD2 matches at 9 bases. The length of the CDR3 is 16 residues. Germline CDR1 and CDR2: SGHTA and FQGNSA. V lost 1 base, J lost 6 bases, and 7 bases stayed unmatched. The CDR3 protein is CASSLVVSGRGNEQFF. CDR3 DNA: TGTGCCAGCAGCTTAGTCGTTAGCGGGAGAGGCAATGAGCAGTTCTTC.

The chain couples TRBV16 to TRBJ2-1, with 14 bases matching TRBD2. Germline V gives CDR1 KGHSY, CDR2 FQNENV. The V gene end was trimmed by 1 base and the J gene end by 7 bases; junction bases not matched to a gene: 6. The CDR3 runs to 17 residues. The CDR3 spells CASSQLGLAGVGNEQFF. CDR3 DNA: TGTGCCAGCAGCCAATTGGGACTAGCGGGAGTAGGGAATGAGCAGTTCTTC.

The chain couples TRBV11-3 to TRBJ1-3, with TRBD1 identical over 7 bases. The trim removed 3 bases at V and 3 bases at J, leaving 11 bases unmatched. This CDR3 has 17 amino acids. Looked up from germline, CDR1 is SGHNT and CDR2 is YENEEA. The CDR3 spells CASSFYETGTGGNTIYF. The CDR3 DNA is TGTGCCAGCAGCTTCTACGAGACAGGGACGGGTGGAAACACCATATATTTT. The complete variable domain, with remaining parts taken from reference TRBV11-3 and TRBJ1-3, reads EAGVVQSPRYKIIEKKQPVAFWCNPISGHNTLYWYLQNLGQGPELLIRYENEEAVDDSQLPKDRFSAERLKGVDSTLKIQPAELGDSAVYLCASSFYETGTGGNTIYFGEGSWLTVV.

This rearrangement joins TRBV6-5 to TRBJ1-2; D is unresolved. Germline loops: CDR1 MNHEY, CDR2 SVGAGI. V was cut by 2 bases and J by 8 bases, with 9 bases left in between. The CDR3 length is 12 residues. The CDR3 loop is CASSYEGFGYTF. In nucleotides, the CDR3 is TGTGCCAGCAGTTACGAGGGTTTCGGCTACACCTTC.

The chain is built from TRBV3-1 (or the pseudogene TRBV3-2) and TRBJ2-2, with TRBD1 as a possible D gene (6 bases). CDR1 LGHDT and CDR2 YNNKEL come from the germline V gene (reference sequence). This CDR3 is 15 amino acids long. Trimming stripped 2 bases from V and 4 bases from J, with 11 bases between. Here the CDR3 reads CASSQRGFGTGELFF. The CDR3 DNA follows: TGTGCCAGCAGCCAAAGGGGGTTTGGCACCGGGGAGCTGTTTTTT.

The chain uses TRBV28 and TRBJ1-1, with D perhaps TRBD1 (6 bases). Germline V gives CDR1 MDHEN, CDR2 SYDVKM. This CDR3 spans 15 amino acids. The V end lost 4 bases, the J end lost 1 base, and 13 bases lay between the germline ends. CDR3 sequence: CASSSGTIANTEAFF. In nucleotides, the CDR3 is TGTGCCAGCAGTTCCGGGACAATCGCGAACACTGAAGCTTTCTTT.

The gene calls are TRBV5-5 and TRBJ1-1, with TRBD1 as a possible D gene (6 bases). Germline CDR1 reads SGHKS; CDR2 reads YYEKEE (reference sequence). CDR3 size: 17 residues. Trimming took 4 bases from V and 0 from J, leaving 19 bases between them. DNA for the CDR3: TGTGCCAGCAGCCTGACGGGGACACCAGCCATGAACACTGAAGCTTTCTTT. This encodes CASSLTGTPAMNTEAFF.

The rearrangement uses TRBV7-9 and TRBJ1-2; 7 nucleotides align to TRBD1. The CDR3 contains 12 residues. The germline gives CDR1 SEHNR, CDR2 FQNEAQ (reference sequence). The ends lost 3 bases at V and 6 bases at J; junction bases unmatched: 1. As DNA, the CDR3 is TGTGCCAGCAGCTTCCAGGGGGATGGCTACACCTTC. It codes for CASSFQGDGYTF.

The rearrangement uses TRBV3-1 (or the pseudogene TRBV3-2) and TRBJ2-5; maybe TRBD2 (6 bases). CDR1 and CDR2 (germline): LGHDT, YNNKEL (reference sequence). Trimming cost V 1 base and J 2 bases, with 17 bases left between them. There are 17 residues in the CDR3. The CDR3 reads CASSQVGQGLVQETQYF. CDR3 DNA sequence: TGTGCCAGCAGCCAAGTTGGGCAGGGACTGGTACAAGAGACCCAGTACTTC.

V usage is TRBV7-2 and J usage is TRBJ2-2, with 7 bases aligning to TRBD2. J lost 1 base, V lost 1 base, and 3 bases had no gene match. Germline V lookup: CDR1 SGHTA, CDR2 FQGNSA. The CDR3 loop spans 16 amino acids. The CDR3 DNA reads as TGTGCCAGCAGCTTAGTGGGCGGGGGGAACACCGGGGAGCTGTTTTTT. Encoded protein: CASSLVGGGNTGELFF.

The rearrangement joins TRBV4-1 to TRBJ1-4, with D tentatively TRBD1 (6 bases). The V and J ends lost 5 bases and 5 bases respectively, with 15 bases between them. The CDR3 totals 15 residues. Germline loops: CDR1 MGHRA, CDR2 YSYEKL. The CDR3 DNA reads as TGCGCCAGCAGCACCCAACAGGGTAGGAATGAAAAACTGTTTTTT. Its protein is CASSTQQGRNEKLFF.

The chain is built from TRBV4-3 and TRBJ1-2; D might be TRBD1 (5 bases). CDR1 is LGHNA, CDR2 YSLEER, per germline. V shed 0 bases and J shed 0 bases, with 17 bases lying between them. CDR3 length: 18 residues. CDR3 loop: CASSQEPRGENTNYGYTF. CDR3 sequence (DNA): TGCGCCAGCAGCCAAGAGCCCCGGGGGGAGAACACTAACTATGGCTACACCTTC.

This clone was found once. The genes are TRBV6-6 and TRBJ2-6; a possible D gene is TRBD1 (6 bases). Trimming cost V 5 bases and J 0 bases, with 17 bases left between them. Looked up from germline, CDR1 is MNHNY and CDR2 is SVGAGI (reference sequence). The CDR3 consists of 18 residues. Here the CDR3 reads CASSPGQFPLSGANVLTF. The CDR3 nucleotides are TGTGCCAGCAGTCCCGGACAGTTTCCTCTCTCTGGGGCCAACGTCCTGACTTTC.

J is TRBJ1-2 and V is TRBV6-5; 8 bases are shared with TRBD1. This CDR3 has 14 amino acids. The junction had 7 bases not matched to a gene; V was cut back by 6 bases and J by 4 bases. The germline CDR1 and CDR2 sequences are MNHEY and SVGAGI. CDR3 nucleotides: TGTGCCAGCAGGGACAGGGCATTCACCTATGGCTACACCTTC. It codes for CASRDRAFTYGYTF.